This entry concerns a single TCR beta chain. No cognate antigen has been identified for it. No much larger clone is present one base from it, and per-base qualities are unavailable. This sample was included in a study of T-cell reconstitution after alpha-beta-depleted transplantation in children (dated by TCRdb to between 2015 and 2016). General notes on the study: Using TCR repertoire profiling, the study quantitatively followed how T-cell immune reconstitution unfolded in children after TCRalphabeta/CD19-depleted allogeneic hematopoietic cell transplantation. Study-level results and caveats: In some patients, the high TCRbeta diversity seen at day 60 was put down to recipient T cells and intrathymic progenitors that had survived conditioning. Apparently early alphabetaT-cell count recovery about two months after transplant reportedly relied on only several hundred rapidly expanded clones derived from non-depleted graft cells. Over the following months the frequencies of hyperexpanded clones went down, and after one year T-cell counts and TCRbeta diversity were mostly credited to newly produced T cells.

Explained via the paper, the treatment or condition label denotes: allogeneic hematopoietic cell transplantation with graft depleted of TCRalphabeta T cells and CD19 B cells. The transplant recipients were children given TCRalphabeta/CD19-depleted allogeneic hematopoietic cell grafts. The library came from PCR. The instrument given in TCRdb is Illumina HiSeq 2500. Molecular barcoding was employed in the preparation of TCR libraries, with unique molecular identifiers being used to normalize TCRbeta repertoire quantification. TCRdb reanalyzed the raw reads on its own, using fastp at Q25 for trimming and MiXCR for clone calling, and kept in-frame beta chains. When rows share a CDR3 protein, they turn into one entry using the most common DNA and genes. Present in this sample are approximately 800,000 distinct CDR3 sequences, about 16% of which were seen just once. 5% of the sample is taken by the ten largest.

Including the terminal cysteine and phenylalanine, the CDR3 comprises 15 residues. The retained sequence is limited to the CDR3, 45 bases, with the frame set at the first base. The germline V gene (reference sequence) specifies MNHEY as CDR1 and SMNVEV as CDR2. Trimming costs V 2 bases and J 1 base, and their ends lie 12 bases apart. The V gene is TRBV27 and the J gene is TRBJ2-7; the D gene assignment is ambiguous. The sequences come from PBMCs, mostly from graft donor cells, collected 360 days after TCRalphabeta/CD19-depleted stem cell transplant. This sequence was found in a male patient aged 10 to 17 who had a stem cell transplant for acute lymphoblastic leukemia, so the T cells may come from the graft donor. CDR3 loop: CASSLRVPISYEQYF. The nucleotide sequence is TGTGCCAGCAGTTTACGGGTCCCCATTTCCTACGAGCAGTACTTC.